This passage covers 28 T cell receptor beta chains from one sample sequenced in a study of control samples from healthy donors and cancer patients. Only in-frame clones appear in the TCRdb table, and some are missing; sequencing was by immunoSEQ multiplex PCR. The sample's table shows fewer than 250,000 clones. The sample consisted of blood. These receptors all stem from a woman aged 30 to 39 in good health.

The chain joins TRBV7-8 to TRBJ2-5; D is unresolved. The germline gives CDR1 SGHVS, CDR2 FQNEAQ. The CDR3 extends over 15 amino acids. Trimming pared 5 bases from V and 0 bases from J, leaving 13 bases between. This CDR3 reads CASSLYPEYQETQYF. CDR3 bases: TGTGCCAGCAGCCTCTACCCTGAGTACCAAGAGACCCAGTACTTC.

The CDR3 loop reads CASRKVEGFSGELFF. For the CDR3, the DNA is TGTGCCAGTAGAAAGGTAGAGGGGTTCTCCGGGGAGCTGTTTTTT. This rearrangement joins TRBV19 to TRBJ2-2; D could derive from TRBD1 or TRBD2 (5 bases each). V lost 6 bases and J 6 bases, leaving 17 bases between the germline ends. CDR1 LNHDA and CDR2 SQIVND come from the germline V gene (reference sequence). The CDR3 length is 15 residues.

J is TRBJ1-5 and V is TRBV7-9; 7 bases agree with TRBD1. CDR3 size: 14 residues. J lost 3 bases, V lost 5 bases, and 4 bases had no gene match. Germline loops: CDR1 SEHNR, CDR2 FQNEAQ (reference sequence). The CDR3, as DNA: TGTGCCAGCAGCCCCGGGACAGACAATCAGCCCCAGCATTTT. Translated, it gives CASSPGTDNQPQHF.

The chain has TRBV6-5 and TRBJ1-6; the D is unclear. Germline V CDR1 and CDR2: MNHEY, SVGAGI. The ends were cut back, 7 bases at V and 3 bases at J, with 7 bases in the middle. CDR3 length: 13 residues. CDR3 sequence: CASKGSYNSPLHF. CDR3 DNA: TGTGCCAGCAAGGGAAGCTATAATTCACCCCTCCACTTT.

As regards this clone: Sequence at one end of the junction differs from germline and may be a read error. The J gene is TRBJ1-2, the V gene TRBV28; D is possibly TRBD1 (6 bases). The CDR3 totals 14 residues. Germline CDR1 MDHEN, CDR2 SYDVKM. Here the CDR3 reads CTSSLGQPNYGYTF. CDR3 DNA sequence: TGTACCAGCAGTTTAGGACAGCCGAACTATGGCTACACCTTC.

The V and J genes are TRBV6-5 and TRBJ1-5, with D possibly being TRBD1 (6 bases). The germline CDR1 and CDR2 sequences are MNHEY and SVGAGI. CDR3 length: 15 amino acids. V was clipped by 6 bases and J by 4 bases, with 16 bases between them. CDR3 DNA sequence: TGTGCCAGCAGCATCATCGAGGGGGGAAATCAGCCCCAGCATTTT. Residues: CASSIIEGGNQPQHF.

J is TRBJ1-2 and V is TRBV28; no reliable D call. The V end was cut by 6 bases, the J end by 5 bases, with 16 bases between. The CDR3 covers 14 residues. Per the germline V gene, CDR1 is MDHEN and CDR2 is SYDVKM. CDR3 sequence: CASRAEDGGYGYTF. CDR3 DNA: TGTGCCAGCAGAGCCGAAGACGGCGGGTATGGCTACACCTTC.

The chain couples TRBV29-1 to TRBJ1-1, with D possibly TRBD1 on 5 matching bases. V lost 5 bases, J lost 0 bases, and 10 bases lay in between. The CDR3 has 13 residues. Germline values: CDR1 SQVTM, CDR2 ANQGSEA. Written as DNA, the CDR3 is TGCAGCGTTCTCAGGGAATTGAACACTGAAGCTTTCTTT. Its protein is CSVLRELNTEAFF. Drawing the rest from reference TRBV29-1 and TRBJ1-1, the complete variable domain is SAVISQKPSRDICQRGTSLTIQCQVDSQVTMMFWYRQQPGQSLTLIATANQGSEATYESGFVIDKFPISRPNLTFSTLTVSNMSPEDSSIYLCSVLRELNTEAFFGQGTRLTVV.

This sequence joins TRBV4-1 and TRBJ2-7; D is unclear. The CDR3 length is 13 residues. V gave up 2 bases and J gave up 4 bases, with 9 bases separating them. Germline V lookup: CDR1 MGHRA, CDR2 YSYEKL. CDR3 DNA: TGCGCCAGCAGCCAATTAAGTGGTTACGAGCAGTACTTC. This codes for CASSQLSGYEQYF.

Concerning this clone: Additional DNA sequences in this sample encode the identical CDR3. The CDR3 DNA is TGTGCCAGCAGCGTAGCTAGCGGGGGGCACCAAGAGACCCAGTACTTC. This translates into CASSVASGGHQETQYF. The chain recombines TRBV9 with TRBJ2-5; 11 positions agree with TRBD2. Trimming removed 0 bases from V and 0 bases from J; junction bases left unmatched: 1. Germline V lookup: CDR1 SGDLS, CDR2 YYNGEE. The CDR3 consists of 16 residues.

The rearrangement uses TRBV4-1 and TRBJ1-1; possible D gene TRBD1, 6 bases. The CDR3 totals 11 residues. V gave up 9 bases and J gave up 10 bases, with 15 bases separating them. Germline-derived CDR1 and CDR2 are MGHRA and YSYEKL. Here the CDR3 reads CASSEGGRAFF. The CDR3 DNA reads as TGCGCCAGTTCAGAAGGGGGGCGAGCTTTCTTT.

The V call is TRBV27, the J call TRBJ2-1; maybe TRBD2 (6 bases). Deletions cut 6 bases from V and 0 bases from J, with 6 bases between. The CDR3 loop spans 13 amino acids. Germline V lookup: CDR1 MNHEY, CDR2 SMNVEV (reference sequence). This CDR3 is CASRTSSYNEQFF. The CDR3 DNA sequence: TGTGCCAGCAGGACTAGCTCCTACAATGAGCAGTTCTTC.

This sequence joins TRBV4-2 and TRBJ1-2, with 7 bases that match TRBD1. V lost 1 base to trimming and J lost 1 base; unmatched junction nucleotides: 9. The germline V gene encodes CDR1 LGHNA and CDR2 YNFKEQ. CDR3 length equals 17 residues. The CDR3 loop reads CASSQVREGALNYGYTF. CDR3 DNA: TGTGCCAGCAGCCAAGTCCGGGAGGGGGCGCTTAACTATGGCTACACCTTC.

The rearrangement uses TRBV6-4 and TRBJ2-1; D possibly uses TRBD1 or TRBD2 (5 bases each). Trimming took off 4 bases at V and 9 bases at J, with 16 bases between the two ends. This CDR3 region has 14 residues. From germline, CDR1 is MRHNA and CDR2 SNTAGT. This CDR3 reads CASSAGLRQGEQFF. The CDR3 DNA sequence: TGTGCCAGCAGTGCTGGACTCAGGCAGGGTGAGCAGTTCTTC.

The CDR3 coding sequence is TGTGCCAGCAGCTTAGGGGTGACAGCGGGCTATGGCTACACCTTC. Amino acids: CASSLGVTAGYGYTF. The chain has TRBV7-9 and TRBJ1-2; perhaps TRBD1 as D (5 bases). V was trimmed by 1 base and J by 4 bases, leaving 13 bases between them. This CDR3 is built from 15 residues. CDR1 is SEHNR and CDR2 is FQNEAQ in the germline V gene (reference sequence).

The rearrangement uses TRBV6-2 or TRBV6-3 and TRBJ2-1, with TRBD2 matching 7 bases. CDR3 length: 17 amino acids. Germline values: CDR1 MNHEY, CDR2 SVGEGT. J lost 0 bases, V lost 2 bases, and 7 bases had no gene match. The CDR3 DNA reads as TGTGCCAGCAGTTACCGCCCTCGCGGGAGCTCCTACAATGAGCAGTTCTTC. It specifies CASSYRPRGSSYNEQFF.

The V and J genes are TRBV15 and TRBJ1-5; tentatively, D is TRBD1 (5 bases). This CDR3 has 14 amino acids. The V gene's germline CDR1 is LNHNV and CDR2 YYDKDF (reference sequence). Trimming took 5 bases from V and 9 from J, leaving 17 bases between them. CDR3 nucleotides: TGTGCCACCAGCGTGAGGGTGGGGCGATCGCCCCAGCATTTT. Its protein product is CATSVRVGRSPQHF.

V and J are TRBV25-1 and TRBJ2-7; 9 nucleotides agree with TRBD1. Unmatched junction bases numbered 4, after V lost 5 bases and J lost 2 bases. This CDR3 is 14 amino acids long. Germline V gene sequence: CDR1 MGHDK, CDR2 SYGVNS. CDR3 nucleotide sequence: TGTGCCAGCAGTTGGGACAGGGAAACCTACGAGCAGTACTTC. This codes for CASSWDRETYEQYF.

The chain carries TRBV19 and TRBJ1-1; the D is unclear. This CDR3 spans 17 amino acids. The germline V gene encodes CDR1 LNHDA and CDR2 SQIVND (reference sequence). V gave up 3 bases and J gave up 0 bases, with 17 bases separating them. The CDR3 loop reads CASSIDSGTAMNTEAFF. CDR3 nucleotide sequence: TGTGCCAGTAGTATTGATTCCGGTACAGCAATGAACACTGAAGCTTTCTTT.

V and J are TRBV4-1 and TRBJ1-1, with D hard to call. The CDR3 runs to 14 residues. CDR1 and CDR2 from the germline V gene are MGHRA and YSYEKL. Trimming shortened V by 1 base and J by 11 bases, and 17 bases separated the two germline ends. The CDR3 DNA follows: TGCGCCAGCAGCCAAGTTTCGCAGAGGATAGGGGCTTTCTTT. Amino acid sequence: CASSQVSQRIGAFF.

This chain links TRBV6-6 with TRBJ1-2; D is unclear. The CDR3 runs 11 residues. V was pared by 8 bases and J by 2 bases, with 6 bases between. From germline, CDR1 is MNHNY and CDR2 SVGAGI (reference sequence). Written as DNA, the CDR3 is TGTGCCAGCTTACGAAACTATGGCTACACCTTC. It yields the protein CASLRNYGYTF.

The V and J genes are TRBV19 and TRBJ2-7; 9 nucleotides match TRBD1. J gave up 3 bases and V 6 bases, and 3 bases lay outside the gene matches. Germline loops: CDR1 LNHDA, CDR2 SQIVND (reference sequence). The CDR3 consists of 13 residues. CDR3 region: CASRGQGLYEQYF. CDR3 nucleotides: TGTGCCAGTAGGGGACAGGGTCTCTACGAGCAGTACTTC.

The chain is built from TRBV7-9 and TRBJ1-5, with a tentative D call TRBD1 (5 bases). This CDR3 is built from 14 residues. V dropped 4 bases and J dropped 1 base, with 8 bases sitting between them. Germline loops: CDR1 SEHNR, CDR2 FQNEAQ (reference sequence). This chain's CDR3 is CASSSWGSNQPQHF. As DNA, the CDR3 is TGTGCCAGCAGCTCATGGGGGAGCAATCAGCCCCAGCATTTT.

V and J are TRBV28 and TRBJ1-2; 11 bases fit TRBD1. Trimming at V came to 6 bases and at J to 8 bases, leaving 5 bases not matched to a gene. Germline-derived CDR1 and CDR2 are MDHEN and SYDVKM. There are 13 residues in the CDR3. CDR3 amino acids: CASRPGTGGGYTF. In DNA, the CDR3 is TGTGCCAGCAGGCCAGGGACAGGGGGAGGCTACACCTTC.

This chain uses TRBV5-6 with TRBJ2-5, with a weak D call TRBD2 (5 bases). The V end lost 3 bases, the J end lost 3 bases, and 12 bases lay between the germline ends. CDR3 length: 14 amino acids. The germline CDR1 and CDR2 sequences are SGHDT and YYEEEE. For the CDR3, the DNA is TGTGCCAGCAGCTCCGAGGGATCCAAAGAGACCCAGTACTTC. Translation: CASSSEGSKETQYF.

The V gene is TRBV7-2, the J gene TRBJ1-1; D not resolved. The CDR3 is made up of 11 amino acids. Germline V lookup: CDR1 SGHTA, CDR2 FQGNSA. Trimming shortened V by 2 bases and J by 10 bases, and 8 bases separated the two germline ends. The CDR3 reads CASSLLVGAFF. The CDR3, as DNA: TGTGCCAGCAGCTTATTGGTGGGAGCTTTCTTT. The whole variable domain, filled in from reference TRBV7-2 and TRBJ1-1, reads GAGVSQSPSNKVTEKGKDVELRCDPISGHTALYWYRQSLGQGLEFLIYFQGNSAPDKSGLPSDRFSAERTGGSVSTLTIQRTQQEDSAVYLCASSLLVGAFFGQGTRLTVV.

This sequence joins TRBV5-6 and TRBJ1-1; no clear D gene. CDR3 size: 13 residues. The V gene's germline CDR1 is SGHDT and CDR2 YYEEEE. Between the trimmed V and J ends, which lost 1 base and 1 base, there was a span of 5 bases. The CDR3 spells CASSLTENTEAFF. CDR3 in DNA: TGTGCCAGCAGCTTGACTGAGAACACTGAAGCTTTCTTT. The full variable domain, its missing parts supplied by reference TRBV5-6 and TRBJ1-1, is DAGVTQSPTHLIKTRGQQVTLRCSPKSGHDTVSWYQQALGQGPQFIFQYYEEEERQRGNFPDRFSGHQFPNYSSELNVNALLLGDSALYLCASSLTENTEAFFGQGTRLTVV.

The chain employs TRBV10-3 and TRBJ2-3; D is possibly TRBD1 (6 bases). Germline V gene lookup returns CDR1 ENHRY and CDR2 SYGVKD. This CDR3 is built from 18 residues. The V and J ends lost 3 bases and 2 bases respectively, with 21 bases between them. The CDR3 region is CAISDPGQPTPSTDTQYF. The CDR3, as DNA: TGTGCCATCAGTGACCCCGGACAGCCCACGCCATCCACAGATACGCAGTATTTT.